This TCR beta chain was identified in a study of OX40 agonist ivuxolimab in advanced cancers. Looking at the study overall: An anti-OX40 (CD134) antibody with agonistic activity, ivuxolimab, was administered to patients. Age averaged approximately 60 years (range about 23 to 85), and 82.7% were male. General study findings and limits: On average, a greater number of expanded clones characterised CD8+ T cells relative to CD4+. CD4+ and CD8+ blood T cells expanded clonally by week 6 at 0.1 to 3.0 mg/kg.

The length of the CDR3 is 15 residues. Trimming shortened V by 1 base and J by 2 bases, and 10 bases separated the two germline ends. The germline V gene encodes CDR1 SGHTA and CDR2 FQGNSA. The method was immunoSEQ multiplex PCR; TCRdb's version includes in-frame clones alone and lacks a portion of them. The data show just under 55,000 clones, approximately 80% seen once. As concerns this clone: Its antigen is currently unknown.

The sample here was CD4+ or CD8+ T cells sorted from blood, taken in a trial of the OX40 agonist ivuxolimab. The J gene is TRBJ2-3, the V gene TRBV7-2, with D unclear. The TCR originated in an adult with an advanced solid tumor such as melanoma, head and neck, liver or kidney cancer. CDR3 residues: CASSLDGLPTDTQYF. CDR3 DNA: TGTGCCAGCAGCTTAGACGGGTTACCCACAGATACGCAGTATTTT.